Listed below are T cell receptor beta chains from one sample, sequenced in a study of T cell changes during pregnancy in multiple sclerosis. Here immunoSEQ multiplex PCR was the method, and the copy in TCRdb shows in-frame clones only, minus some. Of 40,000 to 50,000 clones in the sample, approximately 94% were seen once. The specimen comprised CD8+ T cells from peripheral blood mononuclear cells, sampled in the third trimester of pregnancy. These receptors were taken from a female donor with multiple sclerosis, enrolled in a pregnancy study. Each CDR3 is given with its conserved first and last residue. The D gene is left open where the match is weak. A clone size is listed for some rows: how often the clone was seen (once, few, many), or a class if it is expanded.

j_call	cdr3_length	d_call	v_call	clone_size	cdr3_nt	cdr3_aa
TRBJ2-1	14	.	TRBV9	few	TGTGCCAGCAGCGTAGGGGGGGATCCCAATGAGCAGTTCTTC	CASSVGGDPNEQFF
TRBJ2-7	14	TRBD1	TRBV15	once	TGTGCCACCGGCCGGGACAGGGGTCCGTACGAGCAGTACTTC	CATGRDRGPYEQYF
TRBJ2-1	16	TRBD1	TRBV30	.	TGTGCCTGGAGTGTACCGACCGGGACAGACTACAATGAGCAGTTCTTC	CAWSVPTGTDYNEQFF
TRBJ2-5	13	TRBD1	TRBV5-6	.	TGTGCCAGCAGCCTAGGGACAGAGCAGACCCAGTACTTC	CASSLGTEQTQYF
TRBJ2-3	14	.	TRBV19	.	TGTGCCAGTAGTATGTCAGGGGTCACAGATACGCAGTATTTT	CASSMSGVTDTQYF
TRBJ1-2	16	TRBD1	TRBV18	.	TGTGCCAGCTCACCCTCGGGACAGCTCAGAGATTATGGCTACACCTTC	CASSPSGQLRDYGYTF
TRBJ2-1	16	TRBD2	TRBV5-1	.	TGCGCCAGCAGCTTGGCGGGGACTAGCGGGAGGAATGAGCAGTTCTTC	CASSLAGTSGRNEQFF
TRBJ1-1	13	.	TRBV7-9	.	TGTGCCAGCAGCTTAGGGACATTCTCGAAAGCTTTCTTT	CASSLGTFSKAFF
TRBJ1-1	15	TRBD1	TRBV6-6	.	TGTGCCAGCAGTTTCCCTAGGGGGCCGAACACTGAAGCTTTCTTT	CASSFPRGPNTEAFF
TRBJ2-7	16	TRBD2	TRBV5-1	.	TGCGCCAGCAGCCCCGGGACTAGCGGGTACTCCTACGAGCAGTACTTC	CASSPGTSGYSYEQYF
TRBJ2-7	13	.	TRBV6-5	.	TGTGCCAGCAGCGCACGTGGGGGCCACGAGCAGTACTTC	CASSARGGHEQYF
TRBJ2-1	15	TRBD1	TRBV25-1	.	TGTGCCAGCAGTTCCGGGACAGGGGGTAGGAATGAGCAGTTCTTC	CASSSGTGGRNEQFF
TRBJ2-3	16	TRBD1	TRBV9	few	TGTGCCAGCAGCTTCACAACCGGGACAGGGGCAGATACGCAGTATTTT	CASSFTTGTGADTQYF
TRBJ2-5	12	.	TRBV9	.	TGTGCCAGCAGCGTAGCGGGGGAGACCCAGTACTTC	CASSVAGETQYF
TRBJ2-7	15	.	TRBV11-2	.	TGTGCCAGCAGCTTAGTCGCCGCGGGGGCCCACGAGCAGTACTTC	CASSLVAAGAHEQYF
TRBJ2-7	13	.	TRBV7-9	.	TGTGCCAGCAGCTTGGGGGGAAACTACGAGCAGTACTTC	CASSLGGNYEQYF
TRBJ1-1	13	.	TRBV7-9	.	TGTGCCAGCAGCTTAGGGTCGGGTACTGAAGCTTTCTTT	CASSLGSGTEAFF
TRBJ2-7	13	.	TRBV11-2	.	TGTGCCAGCAGCTTAGCAGTAACCTACGAGCAGTACTTC	CASSLAVTYEQYF
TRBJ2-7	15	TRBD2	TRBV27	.	TGTGCCAGCAGTATAGGCGGGAGGGCCGGGGACGAGCAGTACTTC	CASSIGGRAGDEQYF
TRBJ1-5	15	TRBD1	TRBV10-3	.	TGTGCCATCAGTGAGTCTGGACAGGGGAATCAGCCCCAGCATTTT	CAISESGQGNQPQHF
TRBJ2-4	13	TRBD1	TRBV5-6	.	TGTGCCAGCGGGTTTTGGACAGGGTTCGTTAGGTACTTC	CASGFWTGFVRYF
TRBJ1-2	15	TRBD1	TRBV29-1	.	TGCAGCGTTTGGGGCGGACAGGGGGCGAACTATGGCTACACCTTC	CSVWGGQGANYGYTF
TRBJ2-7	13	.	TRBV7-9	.	TGTGCCAGCAGATTGGGCCATTCCTACGAGCAGTACTTC	CASRLGHSYEQYF
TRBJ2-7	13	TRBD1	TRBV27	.	TGTGCCAGCAGCGGACAGGGCCCTTACGAGCAGTACTTC	CASSGQGPYEQYF
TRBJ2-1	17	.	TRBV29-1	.	TGCAGCGTTGAAGATGTGGCGGGACTTTTCTCCTACAATGAGCAGTTCTTC	CSVEDVAGLFSYNEQFF
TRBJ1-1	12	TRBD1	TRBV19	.	TGTGCCAGTAGGACAGGGTACTTCGAAGCTTTCTTT	CASRTGYFEAFF